The 22 T cell receptor beta chains listed next were all sequenced from one sample in a study of blood T cell repertoires in COVID-19. Sequenced by immunoSEQ multiplex PCR; TCRdb stores in-frame clones only, minus some. The sample holds approximately 250,000 clones; 88% are singletons and the top ten take around 1.3%. Sequenced input: PBMCs or T cells enriched from blood (not recorded which). The receptor source for this set is a woman aged 40-49 years with acute COVID-19.

The chain has TRBV2 and TRBJ1-6, with 8 bases identical to TRBD1. The CDR3 extends over 14 amino acids. The V segment lost 6 bases and the J segment 7 bases; nucleotides outside the gene matches: 5. CDR1 and CDR2 (germline): SNHLY, FYNNEI. CDR3 sequence (DNA): TGTGCCAGCAGCCTCGGACAGGGAAATTCACCCCTCCACTTT. Translated, it gives CASSLGQGNSPLHF.

This chain joins TRBV29-1 and TRBJ2-7; tentatively, D is TRBD2 (6 bases). Trimming took off 6 bases at V and 7 bases at J, with 16 bases between the two ends. The germline V gene encodes CDR1 SQVTM and CDR2 ANQGSEA. CDR3 length: 12 amino acids. CDR3 region: CSVGTARGEQYF. Written as DNA, the CDR3 is TGCAGCGTCGGGACCGCCCGGGGGGAGCAGTACTTC.

The chain is built from TRBV23-1 and TRBJ1-2; unclear D gene. TRBV23-1 has ORF status, its function being uncertain. This CDR3 is 17 amino acids long. The germline V and J ends were trimmed by 0 bases and 4 bases, with 18 bases remaining between them. CDR3 sequence reads: CASSQSFQGSGGYGYTF. The CDR3 nucleotides read TGCGCCAGCAGTCAATCATTCCAAGGAAGCGGAGGCTATGGCTACACCTTC.

The chain uses TRBV3-1 (or the pseudogene TRBV3-2) and TRBJ1-3, with D hard to call. V lost 3 bases, J lost 0 bases, and 6 bases lay in between. The CDR3 has 14 amino acids. CDR1 is LGHDT, CDR2 YNNKEL, per germline (reference sequence). The CDR3 reads CASSHEASGNTIYF. CDR3 nucleotides: TGTGCCAGCAGCCATGAGGCCTCTGGAAACACCATATATTTT.

The chain couples TRBV28 to TRBJ2-7; 9 bases line up with TRBD1. The CDR3 has 14 amino acids. V shed 4 bases, J shed 4 bases, and the junction held 5 bases outside the gene matches. The germline gives CDR1 MDHEN, CDR2 SYDVKM. The CDR3 reads CASSSGTGIYEQYF. CDR3 DNA: TGTGCCAGCAGTTCCGGGACAGGGATATACGAGCAGTACTTC.

This chain links TRBV7-9 with TRBJ2-7; 11 bases line up with TRBD2. V was clipped by 0 bases and J by 4 bases; unmatched bases: 5. Germline CDR1 reads SEHNR; CDR2 reads FQNEAQ (reference sequence). CDR3 size: 16 residues. Here the CDR3 reads CASSLATSGKGYEQYV. CDR3 sequence (DNA): TGTGCCAGCAGCTTAGCGACTAGCGGGAAGGGTTACGAGCAGTACGTC.

The rearrangement uses TRBV27 and TRBJ1-4, with D tentatively TRBD1 (5 bases). The CDR3 is 14 amino acids. Trimming stripped 2 bases from V and 8 bases from J, with 12 bases between. CDR1 MNHEY and CDR2 SMNVEV come from the germline V gene (reference sequence). This CDR3 is CASSLRQGFEKLFF. In DNA, the CDR3 is TGTGCCAGCAGTTTACGGCAGGGATTCGAAAAACTGTTTTTT.

This clone was picked up a small number of times. This rearrangement joins TRBV29-1 to TRBJ1-2, with 9 bases matching TRBD1. The V segment lost 5 bases and the J segment 5 bases; nucleotides outside the gene matches: 9. The CDR3 runs to 14 residues. Per the germline V gene, CDR1 is SQVTM and CDR2 is ANQGSEA. The CDR3 sequence is CSVLGGQGTYGYTF. CDR3 nucleotide sequence: TGCAGCGTTCTGGGGGGACAGGGAACGTATGGCTACACCTTC. Together with reference TRBV29-1 and TRBJ1-2, the CDR3 gives the full variable domain: SAVISQKPSRDICQRGTSLTIQCQVDSQVTMMFWYRQQPGQSLTLIATANQGSEATYESGFVIDKFPISRPNLTFSTLTVSNMSPEDSSIYLCSVLGGQGTYGYTFGSGTRLTVV.

This sequence joins TRBV19 and TRBJ2-3; possible D gene TRBD2, 5 bases. There are 14 residues in the CDR3. Looked up from germline, CDR1 is LNHDA and CDR2 is SQIVND (reference sequence). V lost 7 bases, J lost 0 bases, and 11 bases lay in between. This CDR3 reads CASKGGPSTDTQYF. CDR3 coding DNA: TGTGCCAGTAAAGGCGGGCCTAGCACAGATACGCAGTATTTT. Full variable domain (missing parts from reference TRBV19 and TRBJ2-3): DGGITQSPKYLFRKEGQNVTLSCEQNLNHDAMYWYRQDPGQGLRLIYYSQIVNDFQKGDIAEGYSVSREKKESFPLTVTSAQKNPTAFYLCASKGGPSTDTQYFGPGTRLTVL.

V usage is TRBV3-1 (or the pseudogene TRBV3-2) and J usage is TRBJ2-1, with D possibly being TRBD1 (5 bases). Germline V gives CDR1 LGHDT, CDR2 YNNKEL (reference sequence). V lost 1 base to trimming and J lost 13 bases, with 17 bases between them. The CDR3 contains 14 residues. The CDR3 sequence is CASSQGPDSGPQFF. The CDR3 region has the DNA TGTGCCAGCAGCCAAGGGCCAGATTCAGGGCCTCAGTTCTTC.

This clone was seen a single time. V gene TRBV6-4 combines with J gene TRBJ2-2; TRBD1 aligns across 7 bases. Trimming took 5 bases from V and 2 from J; bases not matched to a gene: 5. This CDR3 comprises 15 residues. Germline values: CDR1 MRHNA, CDR2 SNTAGT. DNA of the CDR3: TGTGCCAGCAGTATACAGGGGATAAACACCGGGGAGCTGTTTTTT. Amino acids: CASSIQGINTGELFF.

The genes are TRBV6-5 and TRBJ2-7; the match to TRBD2 covers 7 bases. The V and J ends lost 5 bases and 2 bases, in that order; junction bases with no gene match: 3. This CDR3 region has 13 residues. Germline V gives CDR1 MNHEY, CDR2 SVGAGI. CDR3 protein: CASSRGTTYEQYV. Here the CDR3 DNA reads TGTGCCAGCAGTAGAGGGACTACCTACGAGCAGTACGTC.

The chain recombines TRBV3-1 (or the pseudogene TRBV3-2) with TRBJ1-3, with D tentatively TRBD1 (5 bases). The CDR3 contains 15 residues. Trimming removed 1 base at V and 4 bases at J, with 11 bases between. The V gene's germline CDR1 is LGHDT and CDR2 YNNKEL (reference sequence). The CDR3 reads CASSQVIGVGNTIYF. Written as DNA, the CDR3 is TGTGCCAGCAGCCAAGTAATAGGGGTCGGAAACACCATATATTTT.

The V call is TRBV5-8, the J call TRBJ2-3; D ambiguous. Germline V lookup: CDR1 SGHTS, CDR2 YDEGEE. V was clipped by 6 bases and J by 4 bases, with 12 bases between them. This CDR3 has 13 amino acids. For the CDR3, the DNA is TGTGCCAGCAAACATTTGATGCCAGATACGCAGTATTTT. Translated, it gives CASKHLMPDTQYF. The full variable domain, in which reference TRBV5-8 and TRBJ2-3 provide the parts outside the CDR3, is EAGVTQSPTHLIKTRGQQATLRCSPISGHTSVYWYQQALGLGLQFLLWYDEGEERNRGNFPPRFSGRQFPNYSSELNVNALELEDSALYLCASKHLMPDTQYFGPGTRLTVL.

Only one count was recorded for this clone. The chain is built from TRBV10-1 and TRBJ2-3, with TRBD2 identical over 9 bases. Germline CDR1 and CDR2: WNHNN and SYGVQD (reference sequence). CDR3 size: 18 residues. Trimming removed 3 bases from V and 2 bases from J; junction bases left unmatched: 12. The DNA of the CDR3 is TGCGCCAGCAGTGAAAGAAGGAGGGCTAGCGGGGTCACAGATACGCAGTATTTT. The encoded protein is CASSERRRASGVTDTQYF.

The genes are TRBV11-2 and TRBJ1-5; D call uncertain. Germline V gives CDR1 SGHAT, CDR2 FQNNGV. This CDR3 region has 14 residues. The V gene lost 1 base and the J gene lost 4 bases, with 8 bases spanning the gap. The CDR3 spells CASSLGTGNQPQHF. The CDR3 DNA reads as TGTGCCAGCAGCTTAGGAACGGGAAATCAGCCCCAGCATTTT.

The genes are TRBV5-5 and TRBJ2-1; TRBD2 is a possible D gene (5 bases). Germline V lookup: CDR1 SGHKS, CDR2 YYEKEE (reference sequence). The ends were cut back, 4 bases at V and 2 bases at J, with 13 bases in the middle. The CDR3 extends over 15 amino acids. The CDR3 is CASSGRGTPYNEQFF. The CDR3 DNA is TGTGCCAGCAGCGGTCGGGGTACTCCCTACAATGAGCAGTTCTTC.

V gene TRBV11-3 combines with J gene TRBJ2-5; no firm D call. The V end was cut by 5 bases, the J end by 5 bases, with 12 bases between. The CDR3 has 13 amino acids. Germline V CDR1 and CDR2: SGHNT, YENEEA. The CDR3 DNA sequence: TGTGCCAGCAGCCCTACCTATATGGAGACCCAGTACTTC. Translated, it gives CASSPTYMETQYF.

This clone was recorded once. The chain is built from TRBV19 and TRBJ1-1, with TRBD1 matching over 12 bases. CDR1 is LNHDA and CDR2 is SQIVND in the germline V gene (reference sequence). V lost 5 bases, J lost 6 bases, and 4 bases stayed unmatched. The CDR3 loop spans 14 amino acids. This CDR3 is CASSPRDRGPEAFF. The DNA of the CDR3 is TGTGCCAGTAGTCCCCGGGACAGGGGGCCTGAAGCTTTCTTT.

This CDR3 is CASSPQKRGQGNQPQHF. DNA of the CDR3: TGTGCCAGCAGTCCCCAGAAAAGGGGACAGGGTAACCAGCCCCAGCATTTT. The V gene is TRBV27, the J gene TRBJ1-5, with 9 positions matching TRBD1. Trimming cost V 5 bases and J 7 bases; bases outside gene matches: 15. Germline V gene data show CDR1 as MNHEY and CDR2 as SMNVEV (reference sequence). This CDR3 spans 17 amino acids.

The V gene is TRBV29-1, the J gene TRBJ2-1; tentative D call: TRBD2 (6 bases). Germline CDR1 is SQVTM and CDR2 is ANQGSEA. The CDR3 is 15 amino acids. Deletions cut 4 bases from V and 0 bases from J, with 13 bases between. The DNA of the CDR3 is TGCAGCGTTGGGTCGGGAGACCTCTCCTACAATGAGCAGTTCTTC. Amino acid sequence: CSVGSGDLSYNEQFF.

This chain connects TRBV5-1 to TRBJ2-7; 9 positions match TRBD1. This CDR3 has 17 amino acids. Losses at the gene ends were 0 bases for V and 2 bases for J; bases not matched to a gene: 9. Germline lookup yields CDR1 SGHRS and CDR2 YFSETQ. This CDR3 is CASSLGPRQGDTYEQYF. The CDR3 DNA reads as TGCGCCAGCAGCTTGGGCCCTAGACAGGGGGACACCTACGAGCAGTACTTC.